This T cell receptor beta chain was documented in a study of identical twins. Overall study findings and caveats: Insertions were reduced in abundant cord blood beta clonotypes but not in memory repertoires.

Comments on this clonotype: The target antigen is unknown.

TCRdb processed the 5' RACE reads anew with MiXCR; each CDR3 protein has one entry. The sample carries approximately 600,000 distinct CDR3 sequences, roughly 7.2% recorded once. This sample was shared with a second study, whose subject was yellow fever vaccine responses in identical twins.

The sequencing input was PBMCs. The sequence came from a woman younger than 30 in good health.

The CDR3 region has the DNA TGCGCCAGCAGTCCTCAGGGGGCGCGCAATGAGCAGTTCTTC. Its translation: CASSPQGARNEQFF. The chain combines TRBV10-1 with TRBJ2-1; 8 bases are shared with TRBD1. This CDR3 contains 14 residues. Germline CDR1 WNHNN, CDR2 SYGVQD (reference sequence). V trimming: 5 bases; J trimming: 6 bases; junction bases outside the gene matches: 6.